One T cell receptor beta chain is described in this entry. Its antigen is not known. Generated by immunoSEQ multiplex PCR, the TCRdb table keeps only in-frame clones and is missing some. Among some 170,000 clones listed, approximately 86% were seen once. This sample was included in a study of cytomegalovirus exposure and HLA in healthy donors. Findings and caveats of the study: In vitro confirmation showed a few CMV-associated chains to be CMV antigen specific. Some TCR beta chains (around 160 of them) were listed as cytomegalovirus-associated. One later analysis, an examination of the 100 to 150 validation repertoires, found that first-cohort TCR clusters tended to co-occur in them.

This CDR3 has 15 amino acids. The V end was cut by 7 bases, the J end by 3 bases, with 15 bases between. Germline CDR1 is MGHRA and CDR2 is YSYEKL. The sequenced material came from PBMCs. V is TRBV4-1 and J is TRBJ2-2, with D unresolved. This TCR came from a man younger than 40 in good health and CMV-seropositive. CDR3 in amino acids: CASNPLPQHTGELFF. CDR3 DNA: TGCGCCAGCAATCCCCTCCCGCAACACACCGGGGAGCTGTTTTTT.